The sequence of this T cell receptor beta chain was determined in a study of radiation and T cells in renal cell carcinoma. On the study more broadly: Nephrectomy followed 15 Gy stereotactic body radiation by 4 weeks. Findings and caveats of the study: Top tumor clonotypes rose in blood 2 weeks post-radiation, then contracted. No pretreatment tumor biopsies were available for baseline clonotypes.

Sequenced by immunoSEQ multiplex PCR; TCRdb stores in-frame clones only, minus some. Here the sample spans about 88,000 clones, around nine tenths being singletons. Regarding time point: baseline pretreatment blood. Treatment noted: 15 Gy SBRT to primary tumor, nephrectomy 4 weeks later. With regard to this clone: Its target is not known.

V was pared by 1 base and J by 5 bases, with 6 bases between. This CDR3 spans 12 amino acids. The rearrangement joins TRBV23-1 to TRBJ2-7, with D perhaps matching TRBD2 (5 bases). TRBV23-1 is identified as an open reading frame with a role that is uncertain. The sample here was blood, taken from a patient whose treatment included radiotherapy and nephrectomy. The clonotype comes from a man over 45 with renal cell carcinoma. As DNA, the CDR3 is TGCGCCAGCAGTCAATGGGGAGACGAGCAGTACTTC. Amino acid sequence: CASSQWGDEQYF.